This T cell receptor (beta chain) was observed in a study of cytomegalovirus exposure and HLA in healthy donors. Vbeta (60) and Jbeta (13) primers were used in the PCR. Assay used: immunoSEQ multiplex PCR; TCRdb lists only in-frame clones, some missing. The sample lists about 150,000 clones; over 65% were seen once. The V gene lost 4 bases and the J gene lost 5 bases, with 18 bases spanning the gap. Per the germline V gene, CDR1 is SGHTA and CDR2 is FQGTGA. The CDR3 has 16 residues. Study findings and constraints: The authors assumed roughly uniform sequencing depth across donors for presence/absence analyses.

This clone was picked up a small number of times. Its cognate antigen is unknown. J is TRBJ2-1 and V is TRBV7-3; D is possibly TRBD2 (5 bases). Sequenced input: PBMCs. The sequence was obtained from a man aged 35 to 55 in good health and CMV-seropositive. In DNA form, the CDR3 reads TGTGCCAGCAGCTCTACTTCCGGGGTGGAGAACAATGAGCAGTTCTTC. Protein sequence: CASSSTSGVENNEQFF.